Shown below are 11 T cell receptor beta chains from a single sample sequenced in a study of regulatory T cells in long-lasting Graves disease (dated by TCRdb to the early 2020s). To prepare the library, multiplex PCR was applied. The sequencer listed for this sample is Illumina HiSeq 4000. iRepertoire HTBI primers and Arm-PCR amplification of CDR3 regions were used to construct TCR beta libraries. TCRdb cleaned the public reads at Q25 with fastp, built clones with MiXCR and kept in-frame beta chains. Rows with one shared CDR3 protein collapse into an entry with the most common genes and DNA. In all, the sample holds roughly 530,000 distinct CDR3 sequences, and around 15% of those were seen once. Of the sample, approximately 25% is held by the ten largest clones. The time point label on this specimen signifies: newly diagnosed GD, antithyroid drugs for less than 3 months. For both TCR sequencing and RNA sequencing, RNA was extracted from PBMCs using TRIzol.

These data also formed part of another study, on T cells in Graves' hyperthyroidism and ophthalmopathy.

The source was peripheral blood mononuclear cells (PBMCs), collected at new diagnosis, from a patient treated with antithyroid drugs. These receptors all stem from a woman aged 40 to 65 with Graves disease. Donor details come from another sample of the same person, matched by shared clones.

This clonotype was seen a handful of times. V gene TRBV3-1 combines with J gene TRBJ1-1; TRBD1 might be the D (5 bases). Trimming pared 4 bases from V and 6 bases from J, leaving 21 bases between. This CDR3 contains 16 residues. Germline CDR1 and CDR2: LGHDT and YNNKEL (reference sequence). CDR3: CASSRIGGTYGSEAFF. CDR3 in DNA: TGTGCCAGCAGCCGAATCGGGGGGACGTATGGCTCTGAAGCTTTCTTT. Based on the CDR3 plus reference TRBV3-1 and TRBJ1-1, the full variable domain is DTAVSQTPKYLVTQMGNDKSIKCEQNLGHDTMYWYKQDSKKFLKIMFSYNNKELIINETVPNRFSPKSPDKAHLNLHINSLELGDSAVYFCASSRIGGTYGSEAFFGQGTRLTVV.

This clonotype turned up a few times. The V and J genes are TRBV11-3 and TRBJ2-2; weak D call: TRBD1 (6 bases). In germline, CDR1 is SGHNT, CDR2 YENEEA. The germline V and J ends were trimmed by 5 bases and 4 bases, with 11 bases remaining between them. CDR3 length: 14 amino acids. The CDR3 coding sequence is TGTGCCAGCAGCCCCCGGACAGCCACCGGGGAGCTGTTTTTT. This translates into CASSPRTATGELFF.

The count of this clonotype is one. The rearrangement joins TRBV19 to TRBJ2-5, with D tentatively TRBD2 (5 bases). The CDR3 extends over 13 amino acids. Germline V gives CDR1 LNHDA, CDR2 SQIVND (reference sequence). Between the trimmed V and J ends, which lost 5 bases and 5 bases, there was a span of 12 bases. The CDR3 coding sequence is TGTGCCAGTAGTTCCCAGATAGCGGAGACCCAGTACTTC. Translated: CASSSQIAETQYF.

This clonotype has ten or more counts. The chain has TRBV12-3 or TRBV12-4 and TRBJ1-3, with no clear D. This CDR3 comprises 12 residues. The V gene lost 6 bases and the J gene lost 8 bases, with 11 bases spanning the gap. The CDR3 DNA is TGTGCCAGCAGCGGCTGGGTGGACACCATATATTTT. It codes for CASSGWVDTIYF.

This clonotype was counted ten times or more. The V call is TRBV2, the J call TRBJ2-7; TRBD1 matches at 7 bases. The CDR3 contains 15 residues. CDR1 is SNHLY and CDR2 is FYNNEI in the germline V gene. J was trimmed by 4 bases and V by 6 bases; bases with no gene match: 12. CDR3 DNA: TGTGCCAGCAGGGGGGACAGCAACTTCGCTTACGAGCAGTACTTC. It specifies CASRGDSNFAYEQYF. The entire variable domain, with the rest obtained from reference TRBV2 and TRBJ2-7, is as follows: EPEVTQTPSHQVTQMGQEVILRCVPISNHLYFYWYRQILGQKVEFLVSFYNNEISEKSEIFDDQFSVERPDGSNFTLKIRSTKLEDSAMYFCASRGDSNFAYEQYFGPGTRLTVT.

This clonotype was counted only a few times. The chain recombines TRBV3-1 with TRBJ1-6, with D unresolved. CDR3 length: 12 amino acids. Germline CDR1 is LGHDT and CDR2 is YNNKEL (reference sequence). V lost 3 bases and J lost 8, with 5 bases in between. DNA for the CDR3: TGTGCCAGCAGCCACTCCGATTCACCCCTCCACTTT. Its protein is CASSHSDSPLHF.

This clonotype was found many times. The genes are TRBV11-1 and TRBJ2-7; 10 positions match TRBD1. Germline V CDR1 and CDR2: SGHAT, FQDESV (reference sequence). CDR3 length equals 17 residues. The ends lost 1 base at V and 4 bases at J; junction bases unmatched: 10. The CDR3 bases are TGTGCCAGCAGCTTAGGCCTCCCCGGACAGGGGGATTACGAGCAGTACTTC. The encoded protein is CASSLGLPGQGDYEQYF.

The rearrangement joins TRBV12-5 to TRBJ2-1; tentative D call: TRBD2 (5 bases). The CDR3 runs 14 residues. Trimming left V 5 bases short and J 7 bases short, with 15 bases between. Germline lookup yields CDR1 LGHNT and CDR2 FRNRAP. CDR3 region: CASGPWAGFNEQFF. CDR3 in DNA: TGTGCTAGTGGTCCCTGGGCGGGTTTTAATGAGCAGTTCTTC.

In this sample, this clonotype turned up a few times. The chain has TRBV19 and TRBJ1-2; a weak D match, TRBD1 (5 bases). The CDR3 runs to 14 residues. V was cut by 7 bases and J by 0 bases, with 12 bases left in between. Per germline, CDR1 LNHDA and CDR2 SQIVND (reference sequence). The DNA for the CDR3 is TGTGCCAGTATAGACAGAGCCTCTAACTATGGCTACACCTTC. Its protein product is CASIDRASNYGYTF.

This clonotype has at least ten counts. V usage is TRBV27 and J usage is TRBJ2-3; TRBD2 is a possible D gene (5 bases). Germline loops: CDR1 MNHEY, CDR2 SMNVEV (reference sequence). The CDR3 totals 15 residues. V was cut by 3 bases and J by 0 bases, with 10 bases left in between. In DNA form, the CDR3 reads TGTGCCAGCAGTTTGAGCGGCCGTAGCACAGATACGCAGTATTTT. This gives the protein CASSLSGRSTDTQYF.

Comments on this clonotype: This may stem from a read error, because a much larger clone lies one nucleotide away. V gene TRBV2 combines with J gene TRBJ1-6, with TRBD1 matching over 9 bases. The CDR3 extends over 13 amino acids. Germline V gene sequence: CDR1 SNHLY, CDR2 FYNNEI. CDR3 coding DNA: TGTGCCAGCGGACAGGGGAATAATTCACCCCACCACTTT. Its translation is CASGQGNNSPHHF.